This T cell receptor beta chain is from a study of T cells in Graves' hyperthyroidism and ophthalmopathy. In this sample, this clonotype turned up a few times. The source material, RNA transcripts, was used to amplify TCR beta CDR3 regions. The HTBI set primed first-round TCR CDR3 RT-PCR. Via MiXCR, TCRdb re-called the multiplex PCR reads, giving one row per CDR3 protein. The sample consists of roughly 290,000 distinct CDR3 sequences, over 15% of them appearing once. The sample was blood. The clonotype comes from a woman aged 55-69 years with Graves' ophthalmopathy.

CDR3 coding DNA: TGCAGTGCTAGACTAGCGCTGAGCACAGATACGCAGTATTTT. Protein product: CSARLALSTDTQYF. The chain uses TRBV20-1 and TRBJ2-3; possible D gene TRBD2, 6 bases. V lost 2 bases, J lost 0 bases, and 9 bases lay in between. The V gene's germline CDR1 is DFQATT and CDR2 SNEGSKA (reference sequence). The length of the CDR3 is 14 residues.